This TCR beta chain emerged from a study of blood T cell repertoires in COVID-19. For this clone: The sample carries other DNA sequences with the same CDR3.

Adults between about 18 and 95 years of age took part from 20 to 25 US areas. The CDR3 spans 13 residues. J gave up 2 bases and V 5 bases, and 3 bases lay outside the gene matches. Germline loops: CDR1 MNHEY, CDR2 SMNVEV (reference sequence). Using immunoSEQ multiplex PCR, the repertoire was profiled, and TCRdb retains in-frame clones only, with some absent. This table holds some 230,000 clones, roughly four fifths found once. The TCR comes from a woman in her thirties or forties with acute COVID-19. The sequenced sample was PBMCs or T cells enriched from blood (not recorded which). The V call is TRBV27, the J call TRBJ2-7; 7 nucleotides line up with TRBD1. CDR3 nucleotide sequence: TGTGCCAGCAGTCTGGGGACAGCCTACGAGCAGTACTTC. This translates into CASSLGTAYEQYF.